This TCR beta chain was captured in a study of OX40 agonist ivuxolimab in advanced cancers. The count of this clone is one. Its antigen is unidentified. TCRdb keeps only in-frame clones here, not all; method: immunoSEQ multiplex PCR. In the table there are about 79,000 clones, 88% of which are singletons. Findings of the study overall: In a subset of nonresponders, normalized T-cell clonal expansion was also low.

Germline CDR1 SGHTA, CDR2 FQGTGA. CDR3 size: 17 residues. The V gene end was trimmed by 2 bases and the J gene end by 8 bases; junction bases not matched to a gene: 12. The sample was CD4+ or CD8+ T cells sorted from blood, taken in a trial of the OX40 agonist ivuxolimab. This TCR was sampled from an adult with an advanced solid tumor such as melanoma, head and neck, liver or kidney cancer. The V call is TRBV7-3, the J call TRBJ2-1, with 10 nucleotides matching TRBD1. The CDR3 loop is CASSLGPRDRGGHEQFF. CDR3 coding DNA: TGTGCCAGCAGCTTAGGTCCCCGGGACAGGGGCGGCCATGAGCAGTTCTTC.